This TCR beta chain was identified during a study of radiotherapy plus CTLA-4 blockade in lung cancer. At the level of the study: Disease control was achieved by 31% of patients, and objective responses by 18%.

This CDR3 has 15 amino acids. V lost 0 bases, J lost 4 bases, and 3 bases stayed unmatched. Germline values: CDR1 LGHNA, CDR2 YSLEER. Focal radiation was given together with CTLA-4 blockade (ipilimumab) to patients with chemo-refractory metastatic non-small-cell lung cancer. Remarks on this clone: The antigen is not known.

TCRdb's copy holds only in-frame clones and misses some; the assay was immunoSEQ multiplex PCR. The sample carries roughly 50,000 clones, nearly 90% recorded once. Study-wide findings and caveats: Radiotherapy plus ipilimumab was followed by expansion in blood of tumor-derived TCR clones. Increased serum interferon-beta after radiation also reportedly predicted response strongly.

The source of this sequence is a human donor with non-small cell lung cancer whose response to radiotherapy plus ipilimumab could not be evaluated. The chain carries TRBV4-3 and TRBJ2-1, with 7 bases aligning to TRBD1. Sequenced here: peripheral blood, sampled from a patient treated with radiotherapy plus ipilimumab. CDR3 sequence reads: CASSQDWTGYNEQFF. The CDR3 DNA reads as TGCGCCAGCAGCCAAGATTGGACAGGTTACAATGAGCAGTTCTTC.